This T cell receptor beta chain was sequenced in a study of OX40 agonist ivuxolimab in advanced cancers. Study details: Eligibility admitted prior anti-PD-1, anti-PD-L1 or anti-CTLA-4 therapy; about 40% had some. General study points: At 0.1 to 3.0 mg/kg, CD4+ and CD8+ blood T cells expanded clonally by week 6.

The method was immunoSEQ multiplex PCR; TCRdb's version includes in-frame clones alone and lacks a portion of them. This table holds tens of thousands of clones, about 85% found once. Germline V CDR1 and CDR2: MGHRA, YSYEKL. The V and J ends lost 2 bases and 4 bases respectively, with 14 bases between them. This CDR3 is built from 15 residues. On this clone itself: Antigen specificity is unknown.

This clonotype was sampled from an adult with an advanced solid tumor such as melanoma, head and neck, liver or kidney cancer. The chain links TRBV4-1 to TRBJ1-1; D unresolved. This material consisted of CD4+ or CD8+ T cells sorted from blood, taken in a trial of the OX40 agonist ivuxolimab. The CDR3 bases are TGCGCCAGCAGCCAACCCGAGGCCTTAGGCACTGAAGCTTTCTTT. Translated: CASSQPEALGTEAFF.